This entry concerns a single TCR beta chain. The antigen is not known. From germline, CDR1 is MNHEY and CDR2 SVGAGI. The CDR3 has 14 residues. V lost 2 bases and J lost 6, with 13 bases in between. The source of the sample is a study of persistence of HIV-infected CD4 T cells. General study results and limits: TCRbeta richness was lower in CMV- and Gag-responding cells than in anti-CD3/anti-CD28-responding cells.

Sequencing used immunoSEQ version 4 in survey mode. Clones were sequenced by immunoSEQ multiplex PCR, and TCRdb holds only the in-frame ones, with some missing. In the table there are 30,000 to 45,000 clones, around 83% of which are singletons. An overlapping HIV-1 Gag peptide pool stimulated these cells at about 0.91 ug/peptide/mL. CD40L/CD69 double-negative CD45RO-high memory CD4+ T cells were collected. Donors were HIV-1-infected adults who began suppressive ART during chronic infection. CD8+ T cells were removed from PBMCs prior to stimulation. The genes are TRBV6-5 and TRBJ1-1; tentative D call: TRBD1 (5 bases). Sequencing used cultured CD4+ T cells from PBMCs, obtained from a patient who received antiretroviral therapy. This TCR derives from an adult with HIV. The donor label of this sample is uncertain. CDR3 residues: CASSYRGVGAEAFF. The CDR3 DNA sequence: TGTGCCAGCAGTTACAGAGGGGTAGGGGCTGAAGCTTTCTTT.